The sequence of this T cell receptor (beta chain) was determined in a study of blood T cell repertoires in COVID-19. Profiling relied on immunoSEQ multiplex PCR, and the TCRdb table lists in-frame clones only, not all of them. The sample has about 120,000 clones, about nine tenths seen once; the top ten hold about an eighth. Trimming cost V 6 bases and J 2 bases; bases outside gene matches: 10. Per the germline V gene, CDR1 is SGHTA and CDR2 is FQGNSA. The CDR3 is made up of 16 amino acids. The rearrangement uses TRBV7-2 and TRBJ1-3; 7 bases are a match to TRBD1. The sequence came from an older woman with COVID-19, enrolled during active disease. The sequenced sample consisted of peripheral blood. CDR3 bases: TGTGCCAGCAGTTCGGGGGCAGGGGGACCTGGAAACACCATATATTTT. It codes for CASSSGAGGPGNTIYF.